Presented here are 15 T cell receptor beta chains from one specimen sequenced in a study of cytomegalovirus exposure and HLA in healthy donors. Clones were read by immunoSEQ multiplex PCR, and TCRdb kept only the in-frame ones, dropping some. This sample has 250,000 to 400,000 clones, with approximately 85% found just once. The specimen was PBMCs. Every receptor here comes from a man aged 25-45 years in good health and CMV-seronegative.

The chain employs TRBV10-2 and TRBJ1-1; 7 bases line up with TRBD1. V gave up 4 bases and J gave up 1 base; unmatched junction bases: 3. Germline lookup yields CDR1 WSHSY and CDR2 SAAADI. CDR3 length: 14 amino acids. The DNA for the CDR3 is TGCGCCAGCAGTGGAGGGACAGCGAACACTGAAGCTTTCTTT. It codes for CASSGGTANTEAFF.

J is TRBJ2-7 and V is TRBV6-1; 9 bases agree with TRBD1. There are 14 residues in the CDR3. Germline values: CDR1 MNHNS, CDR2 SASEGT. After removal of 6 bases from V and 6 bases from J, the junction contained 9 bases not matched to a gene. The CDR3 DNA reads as TGTGCCAGCAGAAGAGAACAGGGGGCATCCGAGCAGTACTTC. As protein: CASRREQGASEQYF.

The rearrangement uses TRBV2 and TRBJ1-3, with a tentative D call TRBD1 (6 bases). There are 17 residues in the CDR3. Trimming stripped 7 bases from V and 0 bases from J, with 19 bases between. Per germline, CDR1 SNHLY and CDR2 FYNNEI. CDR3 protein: CASKVRGTRPSGNTIYF. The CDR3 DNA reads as TGTGCCAGCAAAGTAAGGGGGACAAGACCCTCTGGAAACACCATATATTTT.

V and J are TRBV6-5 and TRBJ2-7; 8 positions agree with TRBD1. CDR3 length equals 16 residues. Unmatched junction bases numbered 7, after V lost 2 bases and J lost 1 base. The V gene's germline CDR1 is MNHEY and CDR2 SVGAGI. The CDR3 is CASSYGAGGSSYEQYF. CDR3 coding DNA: TGTGCCAGCAGTTACGGGGCAGGGGGCTCATCCTACGAGCAGTACTTC.

CDR3 sequence: CASSQEGQRKETQYF. DNA of the CDR3: TGCGCCAGCAGCCAAGAGGGACAAAGGAAAGAGACCCAGTACTTC. The gene calls are TRBV4-3 and TRBJ2-5, with D perhaps TRBD1 (6 bases). Per the germline V gene, CDR1 is LGHNA and CDR2 is YSLEER. This CDR3 spans 15 amino acids. V was clipped by 0 bases and J by 3 bases, with 11 bases between them.

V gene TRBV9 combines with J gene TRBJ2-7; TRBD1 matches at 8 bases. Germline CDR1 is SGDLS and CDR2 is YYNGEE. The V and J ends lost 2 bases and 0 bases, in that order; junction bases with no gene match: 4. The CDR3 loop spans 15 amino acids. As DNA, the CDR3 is TGTGCCAGCAGCGTCAAGACAGGGGACTCCTACGAGCAGTACTTC. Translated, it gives CASSVKTGDSYEQYF.

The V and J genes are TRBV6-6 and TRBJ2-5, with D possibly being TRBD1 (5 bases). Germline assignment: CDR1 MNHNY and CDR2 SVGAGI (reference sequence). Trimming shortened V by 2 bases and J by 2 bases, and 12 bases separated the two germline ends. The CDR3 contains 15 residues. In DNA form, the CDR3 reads TGTGCCAGCAGTTACCAACGACAGAATCAAGAGACCCAGTACTTC. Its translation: CASSYQRQNQETQYF.

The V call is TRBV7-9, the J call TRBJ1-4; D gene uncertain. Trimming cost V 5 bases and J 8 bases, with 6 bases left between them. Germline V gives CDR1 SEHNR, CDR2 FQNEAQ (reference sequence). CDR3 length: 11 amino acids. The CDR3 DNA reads TGTGCCAGCAGCCGCGGCGAAAAACTGTTTTTT. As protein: CASSRGEKLFF.

Here the CDR3 DNA reads TGTGCCAGCTCACCGGAGACAGGGGGCTCGGGCTATGGCTACACCTTC. Translated, it gives CASSPETGGSGYGYTF. V and J are TRBV18 and TRBJ1-2, with TRBD1 identical over 10 bases. The CDR3 spans 16 residues. Trimming at V came to 3 bases and at J to 4 bases, leaving 8 bases not matched to a gene. Per the germline V gene, CDR1 is KGHSH and CDR2 is LQKENI.

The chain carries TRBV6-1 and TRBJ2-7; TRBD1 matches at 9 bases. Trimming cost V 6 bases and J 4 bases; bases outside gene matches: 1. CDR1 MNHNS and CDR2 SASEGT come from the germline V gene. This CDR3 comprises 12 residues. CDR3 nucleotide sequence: TGTGCCAGCAGACAGGGGGCTTACGAGCAGTACTTC. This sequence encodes CASRQGAYEQYF.

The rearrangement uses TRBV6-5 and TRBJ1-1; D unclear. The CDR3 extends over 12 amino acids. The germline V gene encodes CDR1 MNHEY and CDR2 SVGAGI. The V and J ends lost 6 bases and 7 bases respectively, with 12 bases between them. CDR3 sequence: CASSPNYHEAFF. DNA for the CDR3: TGTGCCAGCAGCCCAAACTACCATGAAGCTTTCTTT.

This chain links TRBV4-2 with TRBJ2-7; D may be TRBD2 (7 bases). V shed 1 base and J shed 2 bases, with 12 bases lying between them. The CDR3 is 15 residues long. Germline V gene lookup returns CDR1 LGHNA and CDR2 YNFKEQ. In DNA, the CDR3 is TGTGCCAGCAGCCAAGGGGGGGGGCCTACCTACGAGCAGTACTTC. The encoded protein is CASSQGGGPTYEQYF.

The CDR3 spells CASSPQAGGNYGYTF. The CDR3, as DNA: TGTGCCAGCTCACCACAGGCAGGGGGGAACTATGGCTACACCTTC. V usage is TRBV18 and J usage is TRBJ1-2; 7 nucleotides line up with TRBD1. The CDR3 sequence is 15 residues long. Trimming at V came to 1 base and at J to 2 bases, leaving 4 bases not matched to a gene. Looked up from germline, CDR1 is KGHSH and CDR2 is LQKENI.

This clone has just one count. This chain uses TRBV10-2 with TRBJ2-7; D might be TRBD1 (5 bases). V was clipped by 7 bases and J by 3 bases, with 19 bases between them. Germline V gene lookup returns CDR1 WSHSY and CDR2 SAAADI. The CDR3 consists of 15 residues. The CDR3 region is CASTRQILINYEQYF. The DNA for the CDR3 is TGCGCCAGCACCCGACAGATCCTAATCAACTACGAGCAGTACTTC.

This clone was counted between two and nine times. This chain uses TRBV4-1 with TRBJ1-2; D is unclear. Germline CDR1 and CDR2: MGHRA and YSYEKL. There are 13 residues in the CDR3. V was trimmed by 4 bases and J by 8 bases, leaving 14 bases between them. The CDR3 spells CASSPGGGGGYTF. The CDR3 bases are TGCGCCAGCAGCCCCGGTGGAGGTGGAGGCTACACCTTC.